The 26 T cell receptor beta chains listed next were all sequenced from one sample in a study of blood T cell repertoires in COVID-19. Sequencing used immunoSEQ multiplex PCR; TCRdb keeps in-frame clones, though not all of them. The repertoire consists of about 92,000 clones, with over 75% occurring once and the leading ten covering roughly 15%. The sample was peripheral blood. These receptors originate from a woman of 80 years or more with active or convalescent COVID-19.

The V gene is TRBV9, the J gene TRBJ2-5, with TRBD2 as a possible D gene (6 bases). Germline assignment: CDR1 SGDLS and CDR2 YYNGEE. The CDR3 is 13 amino acids. V was shortened by 0 bases and J by 5 bases, with 8 bases between the two germline ends. As DNA, the CDR3 is TGTGCCAGCAGCGTAGGCCTAGCGGAGACCCAGTACTTC. Residues: CASSVGLAETQYF.

The chain carries TRBV29-1 and TRBJ1-1, with D uncertain. From germline, CDR1 is SQVTM and CDR2 ANQGSEA. V lost 4 bases, J lost 7 bases, and 10 bases lay in between. The CDR3 has 11 residues. As DNA, the CDR3 is TGCAGCGTTGCAAATTCCGGTGAAGCTTTCTTT. This sequence encodes CSVANSGEAFF.

This clone was detected only a few times. One junction end disagrees with the germline gene, perhaps due to a read error. The gene calls are TRBV19 and TRBJ1-2; the D gene is possibly TRBD1 (6 bases). CDR1 and CDR2 from the germline V gene are LNHDA and SQIVND (reference sequence). This CDR3 region has 13 residues. As DNA, the CDR3 is TGTGCCAGTAGTCCGGGGGGGGCTGTGGCCTCCTTCTTC. It is translated as CASSPGGAVASFF.

The gene calls are TRBV2 and TRBJ1-5; D is perhaps TRBD1 (6 bases). V lost 7 bases, J lost 5 bases, and 15 bases lay in between. Germline CDR1 reads SNHLY; CDR2 reads FYNNEI. The CDR3 length is 14 residues. The CDR3 DNA follows: TGTGCCAGCACCAGGGGACCTTCGTATCAGCCCCAGCATTTT. Its protein is CASTRGPSYQPQHF.

The chain has TRBV5-1 and TRBJ1-1; the D gene is possibly TRBD1 (6 bases). Trimming stripped 0 bases from V and 1 base from J, with 10 bases between. The CDR3 sequence is 15 residues long. Germline loops: CDR1 SGHRS, CDR2 YFSETQ. CDR3 DNA: TGCGCCAGCAGCTTGGGAACAGGGCCGAACACTGAAGCTTTCTTT. Translating it yields CASSLGTGPNTEAFF.

This clone was observed once. This chain joins TRBV30 and TRBJ2-5; D is possibly TRBD2 (5 bases). The CDR3 is made up of 16 amino acids. V shed 7 bases and J shed 1 base, with 22 bases lying between them. CDR1 and CDR2 (germline): GTSNPN, SVGIG (reference sequence). CDR3 sequence (DNA): TGTGCCTCTAACAGACTACCTAAAAGTCCCCAAGAGACCCAGTACTTC. Encoded protein: CASNRLPKSPQETQYF.

The chain links TRBV27 to TRBJ2-2; 7 bases agree with TRBD2. This CDR3 is 17 amino acids long. Germline trimming cut 3 bases from V and 4 bases from J; bases unmatched to any gene: 11. Germline CDR1 is MNHEY and CDR2 is SMNVEV (reference sequence). The CDR3 sequence: CASSLGLGLVLTGELFF. The CDR3 DNA follows: TGTGCCAGCAGTTTGGGTCTAGGACTAGTGCTCACCGGGGAGCTGTTTTTT.

In its sample, this clone is medium-sized. The chain has TRBV30 and TRBJ1-1; D is unresolved. Germline CDR1 and CDR2: GTSNPN and SVGIG (reference sequence). Deletions cut 5 bases from V and 0 bases from J, with 4 bases between. The CDR3 runs to 11 residues. The CDR3 is CAWLMNTEAFF. CDR3 nucleotides: TGTGCCTGGTTAATGAACACTGAAGCTTTCTTT.

The V and J genes are TRBV6-5 and TRBJ2-6; D not certain. Germline loops: CDR1 MNHEY, CDR2 SVGAGI. The CDR3 contains 16 residues. V lost 2 bases and J lost 0, with 8 bases in between. The CDR3 protein is CASSYSVSSGANVLTF. CDR3 nucleotides: TGTGCCAGCAGTTACAGCGTAAGCTCTGGGGCCAACGTCCTGACTTTC.

As for this clone: At one boundary the junction diverges from the germline segment, which might be a read error. The V call is TRBV29-1, the J call TRBJ2-3; 7 nucleotides match TRBD2. Germline values: CDR1 SQVTM, CDR2 ANQGSEA. The CDR3 extends over 13 amino acids. CDR3 region: CSVEDNSGAPSFF. DNA of the CDR3: TGCAGCGTTGAAGATAACAGCGGGGCGCCAAGTTTTTTT.

This clone was counted a few times. The genes are TRBV5-5 and TRBJ1-4; no reliable D call. From germline, CDR1 is SGHKS and CDR2 YYEKEE (reference sequence). Trimming stripped 0 bases from V and 0 bases from J, with 6 bases between. This CDR3 contains 15 residues. CDR3 region: CASSLGGTTNEKLFF. DNA of the CDR3: TGTGCCAGCAGCTTGGGAGGGACAACTAATGAAAAACTGTTTTTT.

The chain employs TRBV9 and TRBJ1-2; D is undetermined. The CDR3 sequence is 13 residues long. V lost 0 bases, J lost 8 bases, and 11 bases lay in between. Germline values: CDR1 SGDLS, CDR2 YYNGEE. Here the CDR3 DNA reads TGTGCCAGCAGCGTAGGAGACTCCGTCGGCTACACCTTC. It encodes CASSVGDSVGYTF.

The V gene is TRBV18, the J gene TRBJ2-5; TRBD1 aligns across 7 bases. The CDR3 is made up of 16 amino acids. In germline, CDR1 is KGHSH, CDR2 LQKENI. The V gene end was trimmed by 0 bases and the J gene end by 5 bases; junction bases not matched to a gene: 9. DNA for the CDR3: TGTGCCAGCTCACCACCGATGGGACAGCTCGGGGAGACCCAGTACTTC. Translating gives CASSPPMGQLGETQYF.

The V and J genes are TRBV4-3 and TRBJ2-2; D possibly corresponds to TRBD2 (5 bases). The CDR3 extends over 16 amino acids. CDR1 LGHNA and CDR2 YSLEER come from the germline V gene. Trimming stripped 0 bases from V and 4 bases from J, with 12 bases between. Here the CDR3 reads CASSQDYPRGTGELFF. The CDR3 DNA reads TGCGCCAGCAGCCAAGACTACCCCCGGGGCACCGGGGAGCTGTTTTTT.

This clone was seen once. V is TRBV2 and J is TRBJ1-2, with 11 nucleotides matching TRBD1. With 6 bases clipped from V and 5 bases from J, the junction kept 8 bases outside the gene matches. The germline V gene has CDR1 SNHLY and CDR2 FYNNEI. This CDR3 comprises 15 residues. DNA of the CDR3: TGTGCCAGCAGATATGGGACAGGGGGAGGGTATGGCTACACCTTC. It codes for CASRYGTGGGYGYTF. Combining the CDR3 with reference TRBV2 and TRBJ1-2 gives the whole variable domain EPEVTQTPSHQVTQMGQEVILRCVPISNHLYFYWYRQILGQKVEFLVSFYNNEISEKSEIFDDQFSVERPDGSNFTLKIRSTKLEDSAMYFCASRYGTGGGYGYTFGSGTRLTVV.

The chain is built from TRBV7-2 and TRBJ2-5; 7 positions match TRBD1. The CDR3 extends over 15 amino acids. J gave up 4 bases and V 1 base, and 6 bases lay outside the gene matches. Germline V gene lookup returns CDR1 SGHTA and CDR2 FQGNSA. The CDR3 DNA sequence: TGTGCCAGCAGCTTAGGGCAGCCAGGGGGAGAGACCCAGTACTTC. As protein: CASSLGQPGGETQYF.

The gene calls are TRBV28 and TRBJ1-5, with D tentatively TRBD1 (6 bases). V dropped 5 bases and J dropped 7 bases, with 21 bases sitting between them. CDR1 is MDHEN, CDR2 SYDVKM, per germline. The CDR3 is 16 amino acids. CDR3 amino acids: CASSGGARLTRQPQHF. CDR3 bases: TGTGCCAGCAGTGGGGGGGCGCGACTAACTCGACAGCCCCAGCATTTT. Full variable domain (rest looked up from reference TRBV28 and TRBJ1-5): DVKVTQSSRYLVKRTGEKVFLECVQDMDHENMFWYRQDPGLGLRLIYFSYDVKMKEKGDIPEGYSVSREKKERFSLILESASTNQTSMYLCASSGGARLTRQPQHFGDGTRLSIL.

In its sample, this clone was seen many times. The rearrangement links TRBV27 to TRBJ2-7, with D perhaps TRBD1 (6 bases). This CDR3 contains 13 residues. Germline V lookup: CDR1 MNHEY, CDR2 SMNVEV (reference sequence). Between the trimmed V and J ends, which lost 5 bases and 0 bases, there was a span of 8 bases. The CDR3 sequence is CASSPGASYEQYF. In DNA form, the CDR3 reads TGTGCCAGCAGTCCAGGGGCCTCCTACGAGCAGTACTTC.

The CDR3 DNA is TGTGCCAGCAGCCAGGAAACTAGCGCCAGCTCCTACAATGAGCAGTTCTTC. It is translated as CASSQETSASSYNEQFF. The chain couples TRBV3-1 (or the pseudogene TRBV3-2) to TRBJ2-1, with TRBD2 matching 7 bases. The V and J ends lost 3 bases and 0 bases, in that order; junction bases with no gene match: 8. CDR1 is LGHDT and CDR2 is YNNKEL in the germline V gene (reference sequence). The CDR3 is 17 residues long.

The chain uses TRBV25-1 and TRBJ2-1, with a tentative D call TRBD1 (5 bases). CDR1 is MGHDK and CDR2 is SYGVNS in the germline V gene. V was cut by 8 bases and J by 5 bases, with 13 bases left in between. CDR3 length equals 13 residues. CDR3 DNA sequence: TGTGCCAGCCGAAAGACAGCCAACAATGAGCAGTTCTTC. This codes for CASRKTANNEQFF.

The gene calls are TRBV24-1 and TRBJ2-2; TRBD2 matches 9 bases. Trimming at V came to 0 bases and at J to 5 bases, leaving 9 bases not matched to a gene. Germline V gene sequence: CDR1 KGHDR, CDR2 SFDVKD. The CDR3 contains 18 residues. CDR3 sequence: CATSDLSAGGPGTGELFF. As DNA, the CDR3 is TGTGCCACCAGTGATTTGTCGGCGGGAGGGCCGGGAACCGGGGAGCTGTTTTTT.

The rearrangement uses TRBV7-2 and TRBJ1-2; no firm D call. Germline V gene lookup returns CDR1 SGHTA and CDR2 FQGNSA. The CDR3 runs 14 residues. Trimming left V 5 bases short and J 4 bases short, with 14 bases between. As DNA, the CDR3 is TGTGCCAGCAGCCAAGATCGACTGAGCTATGGCTACACCTTC. Translating gives CASSQDRLSYGYTF.

This clone was detected once. The CDR3 region is CASSPWDYKETQYF. In DNA form, the CDR3 reads TGTGCCAGCAGTCCTTGGGACTACAAAGAGACCCAGTACTTC. The chain couples TRBV27 to TRBJ2-5, with TRBD2 identical over 7 bases. Germline V lookup: CDR1 MNHEY, CDR2 SMNVEV (reference sequence). The CDR3 has 14 amino acids. With V trimmed by 5 bases and J by 3 bases, 6 bases remained unmatched.

The rearrangement joins TRBV18 to TRBJ2-2, with 10 bases that match TRBD1. CDR3 length: 16 amino acids. Trimming removed 3 bases from V and 6 bases from J; junction bases left unmatched: 7. The germline CDR1 and CDR2 sequences are KGHSH and LQKENI. DNA for the CDR3: TGTGCCAGCTCACCGATCACAGGACAGGGGGCCGGGGAGCTGTTTTTT. Translation: CASSPITGQGAGELFF.

The chain is built from TRBV4-3 and TRBJ2-3, with 10 bases that match TRBD2. V shed 5 bases, J shed 1 base, and the junction held 3 bases outside the gene matches. This CDR3 is 15 amino acids long. Germline CDR1 is LGHNA and CDR2 is YSLEER. Here the CDR3 reads CASSTLAGGTDTQYF. The DNA of the CDR3 is TGCGCCAGCAGCACCCTAGCGGGGGGCACAGATACGCAGTATTTT.

The chain has TRBV5-8 and TRBJ1-3; tentatively, D is TRBD1 (5 bases). V shed 4 bases and J shed 2 bases, with 10 bases lying between them. The CDR3 has 14 amino acids. Per the germline V gene, CDR1 is SGHTS and CDR2 is YDEGEE. This chain's CDR3 is CASSRPGAGNTIYF. CDR3 DNA sequence: TGTGCCAGCAGCCGTCCGGGGGCTGGAAACACCATATATTTT.